The entry below describes one T cell receptor beta chain. In Seattle, patients joined the study during active infection and were tracked longitudinally. Authors' processing steps: Amplification of reference gene primers was used by the study to estimate nucleated cell counts. Method: immunoSEQ multiplex PCR; TCRdb's copy keeps in-frame clones and lacks some. The DNA gave D and trimming, while V, J and clone size come from that table. The sample holds tens of thousands of clones, over 80% seen once. This sample stems from a study of blood T cell repertoires in COVID-19. The junction had 6 bases not matched to a gene; V was cut back by 7 bases and J by 0 bases. Germline CDR1 reads SNHLY; CDR2 reads FYNNEI. CDR3 length: 15 residues.

Sequenced material: peripheral blood. The receptor was derived from a man aged 25-45 years with COVID-19, enrolled during active disease. The chain has TRBV2 and TRBJ2-4, with TRBD2 matching over 7 bases. In DNA form, the CDR3 reads TGTGCCAGCACCCTAGCGGAGGGAGCCAAAAACATTCAGTACTTC. Amino acids: CASTLAEGAKNIQYF.